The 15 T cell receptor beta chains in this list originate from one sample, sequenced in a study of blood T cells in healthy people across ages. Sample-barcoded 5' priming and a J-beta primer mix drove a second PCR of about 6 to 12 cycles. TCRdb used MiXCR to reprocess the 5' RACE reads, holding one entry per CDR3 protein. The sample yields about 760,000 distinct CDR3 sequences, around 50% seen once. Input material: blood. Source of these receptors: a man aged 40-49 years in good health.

The CDR3, as DNA: TGTGCCAGCAGCGTAGCACCATTCGGGAGCAATGAGCAGTTCTTC. Protein sequence: CASSVAPFGSNEQFF. The chain uses TRBV9 and TRBJ2-1; D is perhaps TRBD2 (6 bases). The CDR3 loop spans 15 amino acids. The V end lost 0 bases, the J end lost 6 bases, and 13 bases lay between the germline ends. The V gene's germline CDR1 is SGDLS and CDR2 YYNGEE.

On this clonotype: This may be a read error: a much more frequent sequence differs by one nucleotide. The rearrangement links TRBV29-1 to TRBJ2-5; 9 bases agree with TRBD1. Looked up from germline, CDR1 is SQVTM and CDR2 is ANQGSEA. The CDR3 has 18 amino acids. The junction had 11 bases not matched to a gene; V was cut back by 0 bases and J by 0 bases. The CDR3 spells CSVEDRADRDRDQETQYF. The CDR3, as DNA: TGCAGCGTTGAAGATCGGGCTGACCGGGACAGGGACCAAGAGACCCAGTACTTC.

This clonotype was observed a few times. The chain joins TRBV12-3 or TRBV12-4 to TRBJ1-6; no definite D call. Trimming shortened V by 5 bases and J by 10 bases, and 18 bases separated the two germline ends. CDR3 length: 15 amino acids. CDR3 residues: CASSPSSPAESPLHF. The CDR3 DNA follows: TGTGCCAGCAGTCCCTCCTCACCAGCGGAGTCACCCCTCCACTTT.

The CDR3 protein is CASSSSGSLSTDTQYF. For the CDR3, the DNA is TGTGCCAGCAGCTCTAGCGGGAGTCTAAGCACAGATACGCAGTATTTT. V is TRBV7-2 and J is TRBJ2-3, with 10 bases aligning to TRBD2. Germline lookup yields CDR1 SGHTA and CDR2 FQGNSA. V was pared by 4 bases and J by 0 bases, with 4 bases of the junction left unmatched. This CDR3 has 16 residues.

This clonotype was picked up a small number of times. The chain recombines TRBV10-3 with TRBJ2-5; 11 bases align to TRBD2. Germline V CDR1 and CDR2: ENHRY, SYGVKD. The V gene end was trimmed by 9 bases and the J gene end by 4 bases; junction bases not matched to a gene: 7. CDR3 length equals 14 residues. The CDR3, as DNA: TGTGCCATTAGCTCCGGGACTAGCGGAGAGACCCAGTACTTC. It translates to CAISSGTSGETQYF.

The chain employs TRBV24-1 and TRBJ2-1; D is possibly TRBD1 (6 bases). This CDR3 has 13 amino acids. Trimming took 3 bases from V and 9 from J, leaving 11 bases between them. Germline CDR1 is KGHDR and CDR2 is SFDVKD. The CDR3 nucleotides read TGTGCCACCAGTGATACACAGGGCATTGAGCAGTTCTTC. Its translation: CATSDTQGIEQFF.

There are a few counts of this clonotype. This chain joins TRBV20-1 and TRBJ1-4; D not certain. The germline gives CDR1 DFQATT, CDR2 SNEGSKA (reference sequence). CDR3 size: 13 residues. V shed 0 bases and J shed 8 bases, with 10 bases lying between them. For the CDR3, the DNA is TGCAGTGCTAGAGATGGGTTGGGAGAAAAACTGTTTTTT. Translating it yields CSARDGLGEKLFF.

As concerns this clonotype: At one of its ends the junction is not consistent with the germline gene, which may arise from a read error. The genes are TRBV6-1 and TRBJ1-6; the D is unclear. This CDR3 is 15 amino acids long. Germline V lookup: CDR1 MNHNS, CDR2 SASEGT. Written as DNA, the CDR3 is TGTGCCAGCAGCCCCGGGCCGGGAGGCAATTCGCCCCTCCACTTT. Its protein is CASSPGPGGNSPLHF.

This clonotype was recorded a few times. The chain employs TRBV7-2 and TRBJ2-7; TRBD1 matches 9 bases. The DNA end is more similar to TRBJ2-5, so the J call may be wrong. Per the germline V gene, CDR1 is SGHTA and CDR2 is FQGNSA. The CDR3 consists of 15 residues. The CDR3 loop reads CASSLGTGVGETQYF. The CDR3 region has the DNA TGTGCCAGCAGCTTAGGGACAGGGGTTGGGGAGACCCAGTACTTC.

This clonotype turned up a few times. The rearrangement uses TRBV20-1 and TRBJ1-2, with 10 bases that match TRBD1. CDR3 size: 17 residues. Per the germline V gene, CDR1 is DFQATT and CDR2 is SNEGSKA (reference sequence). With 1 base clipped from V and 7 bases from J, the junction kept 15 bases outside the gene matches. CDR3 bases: TGCAGTGCTAGAGGATGGACCCGGGACAGGGGAAGAAGTGGCTACACCTTC. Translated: CSARGWTRDRGRSGYTF.

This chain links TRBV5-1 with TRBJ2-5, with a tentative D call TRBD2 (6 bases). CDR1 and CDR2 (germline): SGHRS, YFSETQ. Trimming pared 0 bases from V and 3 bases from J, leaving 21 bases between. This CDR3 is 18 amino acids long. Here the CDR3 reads CASSLVLSFWGEKETQYF. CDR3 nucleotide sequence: TGCGCCAGCAGCTTGGTCTTATCTTTTTGGGGGGAGAAAGAGACCCAGTACTTC.

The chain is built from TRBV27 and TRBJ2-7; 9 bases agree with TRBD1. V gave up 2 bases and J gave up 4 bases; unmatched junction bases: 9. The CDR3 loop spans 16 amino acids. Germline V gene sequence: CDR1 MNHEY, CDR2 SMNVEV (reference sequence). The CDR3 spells CASSLLPGQGVYEQYF. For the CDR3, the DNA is TGTGCCAGCAGTTTACTCCCGGGACAGGGAGTATACGAGCAGTACTTC.

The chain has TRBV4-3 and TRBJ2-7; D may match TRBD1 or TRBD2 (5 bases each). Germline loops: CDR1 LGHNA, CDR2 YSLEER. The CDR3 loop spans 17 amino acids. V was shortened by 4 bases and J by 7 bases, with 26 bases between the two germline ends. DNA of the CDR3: TGCGCCAGCAGCCTATACTCCGGGGCCTCTTCCTACAATGAGCAGTACTTC. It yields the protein CASSLYSGASSYNEQYF.

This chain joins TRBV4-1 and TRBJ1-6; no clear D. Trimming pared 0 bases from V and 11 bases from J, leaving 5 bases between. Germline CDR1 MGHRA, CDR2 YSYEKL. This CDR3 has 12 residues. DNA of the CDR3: TGCGCCAGCAGCCAAGATGGGGCACCCCTCCACTTT. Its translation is CASSQDGAPLHF.

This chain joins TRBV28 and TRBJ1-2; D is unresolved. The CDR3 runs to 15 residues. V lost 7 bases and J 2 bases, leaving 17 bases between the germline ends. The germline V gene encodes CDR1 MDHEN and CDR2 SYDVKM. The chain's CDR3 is CASNDGRTANYGYTF. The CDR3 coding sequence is TGTGCCAGCAACGACGGGAGAACCGCGAACTATGGCTACACCTTC.